What follows is one T cell receptor (beta chain) and its context. Germline CDR1 reads SEHNR; CDR2 reads FQNEAQ (reference sequence). The V end was cut by 5 bases, the J end by 2 bases, with 9 bases between. CDR3 length equals 14 residues. This entry comes from a study of T cell changes during pregnancy in multiple sclerosis. The repertoire was sequenced with immunoSEQ multiplex PCR; TCRdb's copy has only in-frame clones and lacks some. Of over 35,000 clones in the sample, 80% to 90% were seen once. The TCR comes from a female donor with multiple sclerosis, enrolled in a pregnancy study. The chain combines TRBV7-9 with TRBJ1-4, with D perhaps matching TRBD1 (5 bases). Sample: CD4+ T cells from peripheral blood mononuclear cells, taken in the first trimester of pregnancy. CDR3 loop: CASSPQGTNEKLFF. The DNA of the CDR3 is TGTGCCAGCAGCCCCCAGGGCACTAATGAAAAACTGTTTTTT.